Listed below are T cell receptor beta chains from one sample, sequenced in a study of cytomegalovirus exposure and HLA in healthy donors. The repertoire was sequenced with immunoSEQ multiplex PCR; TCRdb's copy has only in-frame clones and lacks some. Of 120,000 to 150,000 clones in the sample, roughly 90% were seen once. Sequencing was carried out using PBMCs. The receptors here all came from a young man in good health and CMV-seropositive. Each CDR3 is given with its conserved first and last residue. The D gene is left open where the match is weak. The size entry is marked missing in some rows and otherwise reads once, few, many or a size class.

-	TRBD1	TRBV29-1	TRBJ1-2	CSVEGTAANYGYTF	TGCAGCGTGGAAGGGACAGCCGCCAACTATGGCTACACCTTC
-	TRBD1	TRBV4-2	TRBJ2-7	CASSGTGDYEQYF	TGTGCCAGCAGTGGGACAGGGGACTACGAGCAGTACTTC
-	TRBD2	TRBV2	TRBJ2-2	CASSPTSGRLAGELFF	TGTGCCAGCAGTCCGACTAGCGGGAGGTTAGCCGGGGAGCTGTTTTTT
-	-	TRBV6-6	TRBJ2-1	CASSSTSSYNEQFF	TGTGCCAGCAGTTCAACTAGCTCCTACAATGAGCAGTTCTTC
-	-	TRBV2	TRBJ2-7	CASRGYEQYF	TGTGCCAGCCGGGGGTACGAGCAGTACTTC
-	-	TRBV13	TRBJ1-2	CASSTRGEGGGGYTF	TGTGCCAGCAGCACCCGGGGGGAGGGAGGAGGTGGCTACACCTTC
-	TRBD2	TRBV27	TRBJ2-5	CASKRTSLIQETQYF	TGTGCCAGCAAACGGACTAGCCTAATTCAAGAGACCCAGTACTTC
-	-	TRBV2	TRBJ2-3	CASSINTDTQYF	TGTGCCAGCAGTATTAACACAGATACGCAGTATTTT
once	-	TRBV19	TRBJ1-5	CASSRGQNPQPQHF	TGTGCCAGTAGTAGAGGACAGAACCCTCAGCCCCAGCATTTT
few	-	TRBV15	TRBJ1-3	CATSLRQAGNTIYF	TGTGCCACCAGCCTTAGGCAGGCTGGAAACACCATATATTTT
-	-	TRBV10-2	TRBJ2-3	CASVGGTFTSTDTQYF	TGCGCCAGCGTCGGCGGGACTTTTACTAGCACAGATACGCAGTATTTT
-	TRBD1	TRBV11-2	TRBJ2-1	CASSSWTGENEQFF	TGTGCCAGCAGCTCGTGGACAGGGGAGAATGAGCAGTTCTTC
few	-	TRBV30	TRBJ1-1	CASGRGLNTEAFF	TGTGCCTCTGGGCGGGGATTGAACACTGAAGCTTTCTTT
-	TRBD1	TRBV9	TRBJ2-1	CASSTGTESYEQFF	TGTGCCAGCAGCACCGGGACAGAAAGTTATGAGCAGTTCTTC